A selection of T cell receptor beta chains follows, all from one sample in a study of T cells in localized non-small cell lung cancer. Here immunoSEQ multiplex PCR was the method, and the copy in TCRdb shows in-frame clones only, minus some. The repertoire holds some 53,000 clones, with roughly 89% as singletons. The source was peripheral blood, collected before any cancer treatment. The receptors derive from a male donor aged 60 or over with stage III squamous cell lung carcinoma. Both conserved end residues are part of each CDR3. Each record gives: CDR3 protein, J gene, V gene.

cdr3_aa: CASSYMGRNEQFF; j_call: TRBJ2-1; v_call: TRBV6-5
cdr3_aa: CASRHDRGSTQYF; j_call: TRBJ2-3; v_call: TRBV6-5
cdr3_aa: CASSYGTDYSNQPQHF; j_call: TRBJ1-5; v_call: TRBV2
cdr3_aa: CASSLIPGHMGGYTF; j_call: TRBJ1-2; v_call: TRBV4-1
cdr3_aa: CASSRGQINYGYTF; j_call: TRBJ1-2; v_call: TRBV7-9
cdr3_aa: CASSQRYSNQPQHF; j_call: TRBJ1-5; v_call: TRBV4-3
cdr3_aa: CASSLEANQPQHF; j_call: TRBJ1-5; v_call: TRBV11-2
cdr3_aa: CASSWTVNTEAFF; j_call: TRBJ1-1; v_call: TRBV6-5
cdr3_aa: CASSLFDGGYGYTF; j_call: TRBJ1-2; v_call: TRBV7-6
cdr3_aa: CASSAPKGGGYNSPLHF; j_call: TRBJ1-6; v_call: TRBV6-1
cdr3_aa: CASSLIAEFTDTQYF; j_call: TRBJ2-3; v_call: TRBV5-1
cdr3_aa: CASSVGAREPGNTIYF; j_call: TRBJ1-3; v_call: TRBV9
cdr3_aa: CASSLSTGLFNYGYTF; j_call: TRBJ1-2; v_call: TRBV28
cdr3_aa: CASSSTTYSNQPQHF; j_call: TRBJ1-5; v_call: TRBV6-5
cdr3_aa: CATPKASGSYEQYF; j_call: TRBJ2-7; v_call: TRBV19
cdr3_aa: CASSVGTTADTQYF; j_call: TRBJ2-3; v_call: TRBV9
cdr3_aa: CASSKQEAVNEKLFF; j_call: TRBJ1-4; v_call: TRBV5-1
cdr3_aa: CASSLITGVTDTQYF; j_call: TRBJ2-3; v_call: TRBV7-9
cdr3_aa: CASSEARNRGNTIYF; j_call: TRBJ1-3; v_call: TRBV2
cdr3_aa: CASHGTSGAYNEQFF; j_call: TRBJ2-1; v_call: TRBV19
cdr3_aa: CASSFSGPETSPLHF; j_call: TRBJ1-6; v_call: TRBV27
cdr3_aa: CASSYAGSAGELFF; j_call: TRBJ2-2; v_call: TRBV6-7
cdr3_aa: CASSQAGYGLGTYEQYF; j_call: TRBJ2-7; v_call: TRBV4-1
cdr3_aa: CASSFSGTYNEQFF; j_call: TRBJ2-1; v_call: TRBV11-3
cdr3_aa: CATNKGGVIQETQYF; j_call: TRBJ2-5; v_call: TRBV5-4
cdr3_aa: CASRKETDQPQHF; j_call: TRBJ1-5; v_call: TRBV27
cdr3_aa: CASSPLGTPGDYGYTF; j_call: TRBJ1-2; v_call: TRBV18
cdr3_aa: CASRPTGQGGEKLFF; j_call: TRBJ1-4; v_call: TRBV7-9
cdr3_aa: CASSQQGGGTEAFF; j_call: TRBJ1-1; v_call: TRBV28
cdr3_aa: CASSSWTRDTQYF; j_call: TRBJ2-3; v_call: TRBV5-5